The subject of this entry is one T cell receptor beta chain. TCRdb keeps only in-frame clones here, not all; method: immunoSEQ multiplex PCR. The sample lists about 420,000 clones; around 87% were seen once. These data are taken from a study of Ad26.COV2.S vaccination and SARS-CoV-2 variants. The wider study: Intramuscular Ad26.COV2.S at 5x10^10 or 1x10^11 viral particles.

CDR3 length equals 13 residues. Looked up from germline, CDR1 is MNHNY and CDR2 is SVGAGI (reference sequence). After removal of 8 bases from V and 2 bases from J, the junction contained 2 bases not matched to a gene. Treatment of the sample: roughly 20 received Ad26.COV2.S at low or high dose, single or two shots; roughly 5 received placebo; per-sample allocation not given. The samples date from day 63 after the first vaccine or placebo injection. The sample was peripheral blood, taken in a trial of Ad26.COV2.S vaccine versus placebo. The clonotype originates from a person between 18 and 65 years old who received the Ad26.COV2.S COVID-19 vaccine or a placebo. V gene TRBV6-6 combines with J gene TRBJ2-7, with 11 nucleotides matching TRBD1. CDR3 nucleotides: TGTGCCAGCGGGGGACAGGGGGCCTACGAGCAGTACTTC. Translated: CASGGQGAYEQYF.